The 9 T cell receptor beta chains listed next were all sequenced from one sample in a study of T-cell reconstitution after alpha-beta-depleted transplantation in children. TCRbeta library construction was performed incorporating unique molecular identifiers. TCRdb fed the PCR reads into MiXCR, producing one record per CDR3 protein. Of about 70,000 distinct CDR3 sequences detected, 11% appear once; the ten largest clones hold around 13%. The sample here was PBMCs, taken before TCRalphabeta/CD19-depleted stem cell transplant. These receptors all stem from a boy aged 5-17 years with acute myeloid leukemia, due to receive a stem cell transplant.

This clonotype was observed many times. The chain combines TRBV5-1 with TRBJ1-4; 8 nucleotides line up with TRBD1. This CDR3 has 13 residues. Looked up from germline, CDR1 is SGHRS and CDR2 is YFSETQ. The V and J ends lost 6 bases and 7 bases, in that order; junction bases with no gene match: 5. The DNA of the CDR3 is TGCGCCAGCACCAGGGGGCGAGGTGAAAAACTGTTTTTT. It yields the protein CASTRGRGEKLFF. Supplemented by reference TRBV5-1 and TRBJ1-4, the full variable domain reads KAGVTQTPRYLIKTRGQQVTLSCSPISGHRSVSWYQQTPGQGLQFLFEYFSETQRNKGNFPGRFSGRQFSNSRSEMNVSTLELGDSALYLCASTRGRGEKLFFGSGTQLSVL.

The table lists this clonotype with many counts. This rearrangement joins TRBV4-3 to TRBJ2-5; possibly TRBD2 for D (6 bases). V lost 1 base and J 0 bases, leaving 21 bases between the germline ends. This CDR3 is 19 amino acids long. The germline V gene has CDR1 LGHNA and CDR2 YSLEER. In nucleotides, the CDR3 is TGCGCCAGCAGCCAAGCTCTGTCGGGAGAGGCAACTTACCAAGAGACCCAGTACTTC. Protein sequence: CASSQALSGEATYQETQYF.

There are many counts of this clonotype. The chain joins TRBV5-1 to TRBJ2-1; 7 nucleotides match TRBD1. The CDR3 has 15 amino acids. Germline lookup yields CDR1 SGHRS and CDR2 YFSETQ. V was clipped by 3 bases and J by 8 bases; unmatched bases: 11. In DNA, the CDR3 is TGCGCCAGCAGCTATTCGACAGGGCAGGACGATGAGCAGTTCTTC. Its translation: CASSYSTGQDDEQFF.

This clonotype was counted many times. The V and J genes are TRBV12-3 or TRBV12-4 and TRBJ2-2; D remains unclear. This CDR3 is built from 12 residues. Trimming stripped 10 bases from V and 6 bases from J, with 12 bases between. In DNA, the CDR3 is TGTGCCAACCCAGTTTCGTCCGGGGAGCTGTTTTTT. This codes for CANPVSSGELFF.

This clonotype has just a few counts. This chain uses TRBV10-2 with TRBJ1-5; D gene ambiguous. CDR1 is WSHSY and CDR2 is SAAADI in the germline V gene. This CDR3 region has 14 residues. V lost 2 bases and J lost 1, with 6 bases in between. The CDR3 DNA follows: TGCGCCAGCAGTGAGGGAGACAGCAATCAGCCCCAGCATTTT. Its protein is CASSEGDSNQPQHF.

This clonotype came up many times. This sequence joins TRBV10-3 and TRBJ1-1; D gene ambiguous. Trimming removed 6 bases from V and 2 bases from J, with 7 bases in between. Germline CDR1 reads ENHRY; CDR2 reads SYGVKD. The CDR3 sequence is 12 residues long. CDR3 protein: CAIRTTNTEAFF. For the CDR3, the DNA is TGTGCCATCAGAACTACTAACACTGAAGCTTTCTTT.

This clonotype was seen at least ten times. The chain combines TRBV6-5 with TRBJ2-1; 8 bases match TRBD2. The germline V gene has CDR1 MNHEY and CDR2 SVGAGI. J was trimmed by 9 bases and V by 6 bases; bases with no gene match: 7. This CDR3 is built from 13 residues. The CDR3 region has the DNA TGTGCCAGCAGACGGGGGGGGCCAGGTGAGCAGTTCTTC. The encoded protein is CASRRGGPGEQFF.

The table lists this clonotype with many counts. The chain combines TRBV10-3 with TRBJ1-4; D remains unclear. Trimming cost V 3 bases and J 5 bases, with 13 bases left between them. Germline CDR1 ENHRY, CDR2 SYGVKD. This CDR3 region has 15 residues. The CDR3 region is CAISDSGAVNEKLFF. CDR3 coding DNA: TGTGCCATCAGTGATAGCGGCGCTGTCAATGAAAAACTGTTTTTT.

By sample fraction, this clonotype is medium-sized. The chain couples TRBV10-2 to TRBJ2-1, with D possibly being TRBD1 or TRBD2 (6 bases each). Germline CDR1 WSHSY, CDR2 SAAADI. There are 12 residues in the CDR3. The V and J ends lost 3 bases and 15 bases respectively, with 15 bases between them. Written as DNA, the CDR3 is TGCGCCAGCAGTGAAAGTAGCGGACAGACGTTCTTC. This translates into CASSESSGQTFF.